Below are 22 T cell receptor beta chains sequenced from a single sample in a study of CD8+ T cells in alopecia areata. Treatment reported: oral pan-JAK inhibitor, 5-10 mg twice daily. After isolation, RNA underwent reverse transcription to generate cDNA as the sequencing template. Clones were sequenced by immunoSEQ multiplex PCR, and TCRdb holds only the in-frame ones, with some missing. The sample carries 180,000 or so clones, 53% recorded once. The sample consisted of CD8+ T cells sorted from blood, taken at week 24, from a patient treated with tofacitinib. These receptors came from a human donor with alopecia areata.

The sample holds a few counts of this clone. The chain is built from TRBV6-5 and TRBJ2-1; 8 nucleotides align to TRBD2. Germline trimming cut 0 bases from V and 14 bases from J; bases unmatched to any gene: 6. Germline CDR1 and CDR2: MNHEY and SVGAGI. This CDR3 is built from 13 residues. CDR3 protein: CASSYSISGGEFF. CDR3 DNA sequence: TGTGCCAGCAGTTACTCGATAAGCGGGGGCGAGTTCTTC.

This clone appeared a few times. V usage is TRBV29-1 and J usage is TRBJ2-7; TRBD2 aligns across 14 bases. The germline V gene has CDR1 SQVTM and CDR2 ANQGSEA. The junction had 16 bases not matched to a gene; V was cut back by 7 bases and J by 2 bases. This CDR3 contains 18 residues. CDR3 sequence: CSARNGTSGGVRTYEQYF. CDR3 in DNA: TGCAGCGCGCGAAACGGGACTAGCGGGGGAGTACGAACCTACGAGCAGTACTTC.

This clone was observed a few times. The chain recombines TRBV4-1 with TRBJ2-7; 9 bases match TRBD1. The CDR3 is 16 residues long. V lost 3 bases and J lost 4; bases outside the gene matches: 10. The V gene's germline CDR1 is MGHRA and CDR2 YSYEKL. CDR3 loop: CASSHHRGPWSYEQYF. The CDR3 nucleotides are TGCGCCAGCAGCCACCACAGGGGGCCATGGAGTTACGAGCAGTACTTC.

V gene TRBV7-8 combines with J gene TRBJ2-5, with no clear D. The germline V gene encodes CDR1 SGHVS and CDR2 FQNEAQ. V lost 5 bases and J lost 5, with 15 bases in between. The CDR3 is 14 amino acids. The CDR3 sequence is CASSPMRIWETQYF. The CDR3, as DNA: TGTGCCAGCAGCCCAATGAGGATCTGGGAGACCCAGTACTTC.

The genes are TRBV7-9 and TRBJ2-7, with D possibly being TRBD1 or TRBD2 (6 bases each). This CDR3 contains 16 residues. Trimming removed 0 bases at V and 0 bases at J, with 12 bases between. The germline CDR1 and CDR2 sequences are SEHNR and FQNEAQ (reference sequence). The CDR3 loop reads CASSLAWRGVSYEQYF. CDR3 in DNA: TGTGCCAGCAGCTTAGCGTGGAGGGGGGTCTCCTACGAGCAGTACTTC.

The CDR3 region is CSVRTRKNIQYF. DNA for the CDR3: TGCAGCGTTCGGACTCGTAAAAACATTCAGTACTTC. The chain combines TRBV29-1 with TRBJ2-4; TRBD2 is a possible D gene (5 bases). The germline V gene has CDR1 SQVTM and CDR2 ANQGSEA. V gave up 5 bases and J gave up 4 bases, with 9 bases separating them. CDR3 length equals 12 residues.

This chain links TRBV5-6 with TRBJ2-2, with D possibly being TRBD1 or TRBD2 (5 bases each). Germline V gene lookup returns CDR1 SGHDT and CDR2 YYEEEE. The V and J ends lost 4 bases and 6 bases respectively, with 10 bases between them. There are 13 residues in the CDR3. The CDR3 DNA is TGTGCCAGCAGCCGAGGGGCGGCCGGGGAGCTGTTTTTT. Amino acid sequence: CASSRGAAGELFF.

The chain combines TRBV10-1 with TRBJ2-3; 8 nucleotides agree with TRBD1. The J segment lost 4 bases and the V segment lost 3 bases, leaving 3 bases of the junction unmatched. CDR1 and CDR2 (germline): WNHNN, SYGVQD (reference sequence). The CDR3 consists of 14 residues. The CDR3 region is CASSDRGLSDTQYF. Here the CDR3 DNA reads TGCGCCAGCAGTGACAGGGGGCTATCAGATACGCAGTATTTT.

A remark on this clone: The same CDR3 is also encoded by other DNA sequences in this sample. V and J are TRBV5-1 and TRBJ1-1; D gene ambiguous. The CDR3 contains 12 residues. Per germline, CDR1 SGHRS and CDR2 YFSETQ. Trimming left V 3 bases short and J 1 base short, with 4 bases between. CDR3 nucleotide sequence: TGCGCCAGCAGCTCGGGGAACACTGAAGCTTTCTTT. It specifies CASSSGNTEAFF.

The chain carries TRBV5-6 and TRBJ2-7; D ambiguous. V shed 4 bases and J shed 2 bases, with 16 bases lying between them. The CDR3 spans 15 residues. The germline V gene has CDR1 SGHDT and CDR2 YYEEEE. CDR3 sequence (DNA): TGTGCCAGCAGCCCAGGATCGGTCGTTGCCTACGAGCAGTACTTC. Its translation: CASSPGSVVAYEQYF.

CDR3 nucleotides: TGTGCCAGTAGTATCCCGGGTTCCCAAGAGACCCAGTACTTC. Translating gives CASSIPGSQETQYF. The rearrangement uses TRBV19 and TRBJ2-5; D gene ambiguous. Germline assignment: CDR1 LNHDA and CDR2 SQIVND (reference sequence). The CDR3 extends over 14 amino acids. V lost 3 bases and J lost 1, with 9 bases in between.

The V call is TRBV30, the J call TRBJ1-1; 8 bases are a match to TRBD1. V was clipped by 5 bases and J by 2 bases; unmatched bases: 1. Germline V gives CDR1 GTSNPN, CDR2 SVGIG (reference sequence). The CDR3 sequence is 12 residues long. The chain's CDR3 is CAWDRGNTEAFF. The DNA of the CDR3 is TGTGCCTGGGACAGGGGTAACACTGAAGCTTTCTTT.

This clone was counted between two and nine times. The sample carries other DNA sequences with the same CDR3. The chain links TRBV11-2 to TRBJ2-3; D may correspond to TRBD1 or TRBD2 (5 bases each). The length of the CDR3 is 15 residues. The germline V gene encodes CDR1 SGHAT and CDR2 FQNNGV. V dropped 1 base and J dropped 0 bases, with 8 bases sitting between them. The CDR3 here is CASSLAGRSTDTQYF. CDR3 coding DNA: TGTGCCAGCAGCTTAGCGGGGCGAAGCACAGATACGCAGTATTTT.

The chain uses TRBV30 and TRBJ1-2; no clear D gene. Deletions cut 1 base from V and 6 bases from J, with 6 bases between. Germline V lookup: CDR1 GTSNPN, CDR2 SVGIG (reference sequence). This CDR3 spans 11 amino acids. The CDR3 is CAWSETDGYTF. The CDR3 coding sequence is TGTGCCTGGAGTGAAACAGATGGCTACACCTTC.

This clone was recorded a few times. This CDR3 is missing its conserved last phenylalanine or tryptophan, likely due to a read error. Because the CDR3's place on the DNA is in doubt, the DNA is left out and the CDR3 is given as listed by TCRdb. The genes are TRBV4-2 and TRBJ2-3; the tabulated D call, TRBD1, remains unverified against the DNA. Termini included, the CDR3 measures 14 amino acids. Germline CDR1 LGHNA, CDR2 YNFKEQ. The CDR3 sequence is CASSQGGDRTGPVL.

This clone was observed a handful of times. The gene calls are TRBV29-1 and TRBJ1-2; 8 bases map to TRBD1. There are 13 residues in the CDR3. Germline loops: CDR1 SQVTM, CDR2 ANQGSEA. J lost 6 bases, V lost 8 bases, and 11 bases had no gene match. CDR3 bases: TGCAGCACCCAGGACAGGGAAGTCGATGGCTACACCTTC. It is translated as CSTQDREVDGYTF.

V usage is TRBV30 and J usage is TRBJ1-1; D is undetermined. Trimming removed 4 bases at V and 4 bases at J, with 13 bases between. The CDR3 is 13 amino acids. Per germline, CDR1 GTSNPN and CDR2 SVGIG (reference sequence). The DNA of the CDR3 is TGTGCCTGGATTGTAACTGTAGGCACTGAAGCTTTCTTT. It codes for CAWIVTVGTEAFF.

In its sample, this clone was seen a few times. This sequence joins TRBV6-6 and TRBJ1-6, with D unclear. Trimming shortened V by 3 bases and J by 3 bases, and 12 bases separated the two germline ends. The CDR3 loop spans 16 amino acids. Per the germline V gene, CDR1 is MNHNY and CDR2 is SVGAGI (reference sequence). The CDR3 bases are TGTGCCAGCAGTTATTCAACCCGGGACTATAATTCACCCCTCCACTTT. This encodes CASSYSTRDYNSPLHF.

The chain carries TRBV27 and TRBJ1-5; the D gene is possibly TRBD1 (6 bases). Per germline, CDR1 MNHEY and CDR2 SMNVEV (reference sequence). There are 16 residues in the CDR3. The V end was cut by 5 bases, the J end by 2 bases, with 16 bases between. As DNA, the CDR3 is TGTGCCAGCAGTGATTACGGGGCAGGGGGCAATCAGCCCCAGCATTTT. It yields the protein CASSDYGAGGNQPQHF.

This clone was counted a few times. The V call is TRBV5-1, the J call TRBJ1-5; D is undetermined. V was shortened by 0 bases and J by 3 bases, with 7 bases between the two germline ends. CDR3 length: 14 amino acids. Germline values: CDR1 SGHRS, CDR2 YFSETQ. CDR3 amino acids: CASSLDGSNQPQHF. The CDR3 DNA is TGCGCCAGCAGCTTGGACGGCTCCAATCAGCCCCAGCATTTT.

This sequence joins TRBV9 and TRBJ2-7; no definite D call. The CDR3 is 14 amino acids. Trimming removed 0 bases from V and 0 bases from J, with 7 bases in between. Germline CDR1 SGDLS, CDR2 YYNGEE. For the CDR3, the DNA is TGTGCCAGCAGCGTAGGAGGTCCCTCCTACGAGCAGTACTTC. Amino acids: CASSVGGPSYEQYF.

The V call is TRBV6-1, the J call TRBJ2-5; D might be TRBD1 (5 bases). This CDR3 region has 12 residues. Trimming shortened V by 3 bases and J by 5 bases, and 7 bases separated the two germline ends. The V gene's germline CDR1 is MNHNS and CDR2 SASEGT. CDR3 residues: CASSDRVETQYF. The CDR3 DNA is TGTGCCAGCAGTGACAGGGTTGAGACCCAGTACTTC.